Listed below are T cell receptor beta chains from one sample, sequenced in a study of cytomegalovirus exposure and HLA in healthy donors. The assay was immunoSEQ multiplex PCR, and TCRdb's table has in-frame clones only and misses some. The repertoire holds approximately 160,000 clones, with around 80% as singletons. The sample comprised PBMCs. These receptor sequences come from a human donor in good health. Both conserved end residues are part of each CDR3. A D gene is named only where the DNA matches it firmly. Only part of the rows carry a size: once, few, many, or a class if the clone is expanded.

D gene	V gene	clone size	J gene	CDR3 protein	CDR3 DNA
TRBD1	TRBV6-5	once	TRBJ1-1	CASIRTTGVTTEAFF	TGTGCCAGCATAAGGACGACAGGGGTGACAACTGAAGCTTTCTTT
-	TRBV5-1	-	TRBJ2-1	CASSNSIEQFF	TGCGCCAGCAGCAATAGCATTGAGCAGTTCTTC
TRBD2	TRBV7-2	-	TRBJ2-7	CASSFGPSGGTYEQYF	TGTGCCAGCAGCTTCGGCCCTAGCGGGGGTACCTACGAGCAGTACTTC
TRBD1	TRBV5-1	-	TRBJ1-2	CASSSDRDDGYTF	TGCGCCAGCAGCTCGGACAGGGACGATGGCTACACCTTC
-	TRBV7-9	-	TRBJ2-3	CASSSRGSQGTDTQYF	TGTGCCAGCAGCTCCCGAGGTTCGCAAGGCACAGATACGCAGTATTTT
TRBD1	TRBV5-1	-	TRBJ1-1	CASSLTDRGTEAFF	TGCGCCAGCAGCTTGACGGACAGGGGGACTGAAGCTTTCTTT
-	TRBV6-1	once	TRBJ1-3	CASSEWQISGNTIYF	TGTGCCAGCAGTGAATGGCAGATCTCTGGAAACACCATATATTTT
-	TRBV9	-	TRBJ1-4	CASSGGGREEKLFF	TGTGCCAGCAGCGGGGGGGGGCGAGAGGAAAAACTGTTTTTT
-	TRBV2	-	TRBJ2-1	CASSGLANEQFF	TGTGCCAGCAGTGGGCTAGCCAATGAGCAGTTCTTC
TRBD2	TRBV6-1	-	TRBJ2-1	CAARLAGVTYNEQFF	TGTGCCGCGAGACTAGCGGGGGTAACCTACAATGAGCAGTTCTTC
TRBD2	TRBV11-3	-	TRBJ2-5	CASSWGLAAETQYF	TGTGCCAGCAGCTGGGGACTAGCGGCGGAGACCCAGTACTTC
TRBD2	TRBV5-1	-	TRBJ2-2	CASSLEGLAGSGELFF	TGCGCCAGCAGCTTGGAGGGTCTAGCGGGGTCCGGGGAGCTGTTTTTT
TRBD1	TRBV7-9	-	TRBJ2-7	CASSGTGTSEQYF	TGTGCCAGCAGCGGGACAGGGACAAGCGAGCAGTACTTC
-	TRBV27	few	TRBJ2-7	CASSSQGTGEQYF	TGTGCCAGCTCATCCCAGGGGACGGGCGAGCAGTACTTC
TRBD1	TRBV6-5	few	TRBJ2-7	CASSRDRVLYEQYF	TGTGCCAGCAGCCGGGACAGGGTGCTCTACGAGCAGTACTTC
-	TRBV5-1	once	TRBJ2-1	CASSLASDGFDEQFF	TGCGCCAGCAGCCTGGCCTCCGACGGGTTCGATGAGCAGTTCTTC
TRBD2	TRBV20-1	few	TRBJ2-3	CRAGGPDTQYF	TGCAGAGCGGGGGGCCCAGATACGCAGTATTTT
-	TRBV14	-	TRBJ2-5	CASSHWLREETQYF	TGTGCCAGCAGCCACTGGCTGAGGGAAGAGACCCAGTACTTC
-	TRBV5-1	-	TRBJ1-1	CASSSSGFDDTEAFF	TGCGCCAGCAGCTCTTCAGGGTTTGACGACACTGAAGCTTTCTTT
TRBD1	TRBV27	-	TRBJ2-7	CASSPRTGLPSYEQYF	TGTGCCAGCAGTCCGCGGACAGGGTTGCCCTCCTACGAGCAGTACTTC
-	TRBV10-3	-	TRBJ1-5	CAISESFSGSNQPQHF	TGTGCCATCAGTGAGTCGTTTAGCGGTAGCAATCAGCCCCAGCATTTT
TRBD1	TRBV5-8	-	TRBJ1-6	CASSFDRANSPLHF	TGTGCCAGCAGCTTTGACAGGGCTAATTCACCCCTCCACTTT
-	TRBV5-4	few	TRBJ1-2	CASSATGIAIAYGYTF	TGTGCCAGCAGCGCCACAGGGATCGCCATAGCCTATGGCTACACCTTC
-	TRBV6-1	-	TRBJ1-6	CASSEDRRYNSPLHF	TGTGCCAGCAGTGAAGACAGGAGATATAATTCACCCCTCCACTTT
-	TRBV18	-	TRBJ2-7	CASSPGTSTYEQYF	TGTGCCAGCTCACCAGGGACTTCCACCTACGAGCAGTACTTC
-	TRBV6-1	-	TRBJ1-5	CASSDPGYGSNQPQHF	TGTGCCAGCAGTGATCCCGGATACGGGAGCAATCAGCCCCAGCATTTT
-	TRBV19	-	TRBJ2-7	CASSPTGTTPYEQYF	TGTGCCAGTAGTCCTACAGGGACAACTCCTTACGAGCAGTACTTC
-	TRBV5-6	-	TRBJ2-7	CASRLGTLVVEQYF	TGTGCCAGCAGACTTGGGACATTGGTAGTCGAGCAGTACTTC
TRBD1	TRBV29-1	-	TRBJ1-1	CSVRGQGNTEAFF	TGCAGCGTAAGAGGACAGGGGAACACTGAAGCTTTCTTT
TRBD1	TRBV7-6	few	TRBJ1-1	CASSSSGGNTEAFF	TGTGCCAGCAGCTCATCAGGGGGGAACACTGAAGCTTTCTTT
-	TRBV7-2	-	TRBJ2-7	CASSLGREQGAYEQYF	TGTGCCAGCAGCTTAGGGAGGGAGCAGGGGGCCTACGAGCAGTACTTC
-	TRBV7-2	-	TRBJ1-5	CASSSTAEGNQPQHF	TGTGCCAGCAGCTCTACAGCGGAGGGCAATCAGCCCCAGCATTTT
-	TRBV4-3	-	TRBJ2-2	CASSQGRLTGELFF	TGCGCCAGCAGCCAAGGGCGGTTAACCGGGGAGCTGTTTTTT
TRBD1	TRBV4-3	-	TRBJ2-7	CASSPGTGQLPAYEQYF	TGCGCCAGCAGCCCCGGGACAGGCCAACTCCCTGCCTACGAGCAGTACTTC
TRBD2	TRBV11-3	-	TRBJ2-5	CASSPPSGVETQYF	TGTGCCAGCAGCCCCCCTAGCGGGGTGGAGACCCAGTACTTC
-	TRBV6-6	-	TRBJ1-1	CAISDNSKAFF	TGTGCCATCTCCGACAACTCAAAAGCTTTCTTT
TRBD1	TRBV5-6	-	TRBJ2-7	CASSVTGGSEQYF	TGTGCCAGCAGCGTAACAGGGGGCTCGGAGCAGTACTTC
-	TRBV2	once	TRBJ2-2	CASRTGQPTGELFF	TGTGCCAGCAGAACGGGACAACCCACCGGGGAGCTGTTTTTT
-	TRBV7-2	-	TRBJ2-7	CASSLGGPAYEQYF	TGTGCCAGCAGCTTAGGGGGGCCCGCCTACGAGCAGTACTTC
TRBD1	TRBV7-6	-	TRBJ1-2	CASSLAGGQTNLDGYTF	TGTGCCAGCAGCTTAGCGGGGGGACAGACCAACCTCGATGGCTACACCTTC
-	TRBV18	-	TRBJ1-1	CASSPKRTYTEAFF	TGTGCCAGCTCACCAAAGAGGACTTACACTGAAGCTTTCTTT
-	TRBV5-1	once	TRBJ2-3	CASSLASGRDTQYF	TGCGCCAGCAGCTTGGCCTCAGGAAGAGATACGCAGTATTTT
TRBD2	TRBV25-1	-	TRBJ2-7	CASSEYSGGPFSEQYF	TGTGCCAGCAGTGAATATTCGGGGGGGCCTTTCTCCGAGCAGTACTTC
-	TRBV5-4	-	TRBJ1-2	CASSLRGGYGYTF	TGTGCCAGCAGCTTGCGAGGGGGCTATGGCTACACCTTC
TRBD2	TRBV9	-	TRBJ2-5	CASSVALAATQYF	TGTGCCAGCAGCGTAGCGCTAGCGGCGACCCAGTACTTC
-	TRBV9	-	TRBJ2-4	CASSIEVGGANQYF	TGTGCCAGCAGCATTGAAGTAGGCGGGGCGAATCAGTACTTC
-	TRBV12-5	-	TRBJ1-2	CASSDGGCGYTF	TGTGCTAGTTCCGACGGGGGATGTGGCTACACCTTC